One sample yielded the 10 T cell receptor beta chains listed below, sequenced in a study of OX40 agonist ivuxolimab in advanced cancers. Sequencing used immunoSEQ multiplex PCR; TCRdb keeps in-frame clones, though not all of them. Altogether just over 90,000 clones are present, roughly 94% being singletons, with the ten largest covering 2% to 3%. The material was CD4+ or CD8+ T cells sorted from blood, obtained in a trial of the OX40 agonist ivuxolimab. These receptors were obtained from an adult with an advanced solid tumor such as melanoma, head and neck, liver or kidney cancer.

The V call is TRBV5-8, the J call TRBJ1-1; D call uncertain. Germline V gene lookup returns CDR1 SGHTS and CDR2 YDEGEE. Trimming took off 3 bases at V and 1 base at J, with 10 bases between the two ends. The CDR3 consists of 14 residues. The DNA of the CDR3 is TGTGCCAGCAGCTACTGGCCAGGGAACACTGAAGCTTTCTTT. Translated, it gives CASSYWPGNTEAFF. The full variable domain, in which reference TRBV5-8 and TRBJ1-1 provide the parts outside the CDR3, is EAGVTQSPTHLIKTRGQQATLRCSPISGHTSVYWYQQALGLGLQFLLWYDEGEERNRGNFPPRFSGRQFPNYSSELNVNALELEDSALYLCASSYWPGNTEAFFGQGTRLTVV.

The table lists this clone with a few counts. V gene TRBV7-9 combines with J gene TRBJ1-1; no definite D call. The germline gives CDR1 SEHNR, CDR2 FQNEAQ (reference sequence). Trimming removed 1 base from V and 6 bases from J, with 6 bases in between. This CDR3 is built from 12 residues. The DNA of the CDR3 is TGTGCCAGCAGCTTAGTCAAGGCTGAAGCTTTCTTT. Translated: CASSLVKAEAFF.

This sequence joins TRBV9 and TRBJ2-7; 9 bases are a match to TRBD1. Germline lookup yields CDR1 SGDLS and CDR2 YYNGEE. This CDR3 has 16 amino acids. J gave up 2 bases and V 6 bases, and 12 bases lay outside the gene matches. Here the CDR3 reads CASTLLAGQGPYEQYF. As DNA, the CDR3 is TGTGCCAGCACCCTCCTCGCGGGACAGGGCCCCTACGAGCAGTACTTC.

V gene TRBV13 combines with J gene TRBJ2-7; possibly TRBD1 for D (5 bases). Trimming pared 0 bases from V and 4 bases from J, leaving 16 bases between. The CDR3 totals 16 residues. Germline-derived CDR1 and CDR2 are PRHDT and FYEKMQ (reference sequence). In nucleotides, the CDR3 is TGTGCCAGCAGCTTAGGGGTAGGGTCCAGGGCTTACGAGCAGTACTTC. Amino acid sequence: CASSLGVGSRAYEQYF.

The chain recombines TRBV13 with TRBJ2-2, with D perhaps TRBD1 or TRBD2 (5 bases each). Germline V gene lookup returns CDR1 PRHDT and CDR2 FYEKMQ (reference sequence). The CDR3 length is 14 residues. Trimming took 8 bases from V and 4 from J, leaving 14 bases between them. In DNA form, the CDR3 reads TGTGCCAGCTCCAATGGGGGATCCACCGGGGAGCTGTTTTTT. Protein: CASSNGGSTGELFF.

This clone appeared a single time. The J gene is TRBJ2-1, the V gene TRBV7-8; the D gene is possibly TRBD1 (6 bases). Germline CDR1 reads SGHVS; CDR2 reads FQNEAQ. This CDR3 has 13 residues. V shed 6 bases and J shed 8 bases, with 14 bases lying between them. CDR3 loop: CASRGQGRDEQFF. As DNA, the CDR3 is TGTGCCAGCAGAGGCCAGGGGCGCGATGAGCAGTTCTTC.

The V and J genes are TRBV10-2 and TRBJ2-7; 7 nucleotides line up with TRBD2. V was clipped by 6 bases and J by 3 bases; unmatched bases: 11. Germline values: CDR1 WSHSY, CDR2 SAAADI. The CDR3 runs to 15 residues. For the CDR3, the DNA is TGCGCCAGCAGGGCAAGCGGGGAGGGGAACTACGAGCAGTACTTC. Its translation is CASRASGEGNYEQYF.

CDR3 sequence: CASSWGTDNEQFF. DNA of the CDR3: TGTGCCAGCAGCTGGGGGACAGACAATGAGCAGTTCTTC. The rearrangement links TRBV7-9 to TRBJ2-1, with TRBD1 matching over 7 bases. The CDR3 length is 13 residues. Germline assignment: CDR1 SEHNR and CDR2 FQNEAQ (reference sequence). V lost 4 bases, J lost 5 bases, and 2 bases stayed unmatched.

This chain uses TRBV15 with TRBJ1-5; TRBD1 matches at 9 bases. After removal of 3 bases from V and 1 base from J, the junction contained 1 base not matched to a gene. Per germline, CDR1 LNHNV and CDR2 YYDKDF (reference sequence). The CDR3 is 15 amino acids. CDR3 in DNA: TGTGCCACCAGCAGGGGACAGGGAAGCAATCAGCCCCAGCATTTT. This encodes CATSRGQGSNQPQHF.

V is TRBV4-1 and J is TRBJ1-6; the D is unclear. The CDR3 is 15 residues long. V lost 0 bases and J lost 8, with 11 bases in between. Germline V gene lookup returns CDR1 MGHRA and CDR2 YSYEKL. In DNA, the CDR3 is TGCGCCAGCAGCCAAGATATTTATGTGGATTCACCCCTCCACTTT. Its translation: CASSQDIYVDSPLHF.